Shown below are 9 T cell receptor beta chains from a single sample sequenced in a study of cytomegalovirus exposure and HLA in healthy donors (dated by TCRdb to 2017 to 2019). Libraries were built with the immunoSEQ multiplex PCR assay. For the multiplex PCR, a mixture combining 60 forward primers for TCR Vbeta segments and 13 reverse primers for TCR Jbeta segments was used. What TCRdb holds here is the immuneACCESS table cut down to in-frame rearrangements. Part of the clones is not present; checked against another copy, under half of the missing clones reflect an unresolved V gene, and the others are unexplained. This sample lists about 160,000 clones; roughly 70% were detected once. Of the sample, roughly 3% falls within the top ten clones. The sequencing input was PBMCs. These receptors all come from a woman aged 45-65 years in good health and CMV-seropositive.

V is TRBV6-5 and J is TRBJ1-5, with D unclear. Germline V gene lookup returns CDR1 MNHEY and CDR2 SVGAGI. CDR3 length: 14 amino acids. Deletions cut 8 bases from V and 2 bases from J, with 13 bases between. CDR3 region: CASGRGGGNQPQHF. The CDR3 nucleotides read TGTGCCAGCGGCCGGGGAGGAGGCAATCAGCCCCAGCATTTT.

The rearrangement uses TRBV9 and TRBJ2-1; TRBD1 aligns across 9 bases. V lost 2 bases, J lost 4 bases, and 7 bases stayed unmatched. CDR1 SGDLS and CDR2 YYNGEE come from the germline V gene. This CDR3 has 16 amino acids. Here the CDR3 DNA reads TGTGCCAGCAGCGTTTTTGGGACAGGGAGTTACAATGAGCAGTTCTTC. This translates into CASSVFGTGSYNEQFF.

This clone was observed a single time. The V gene is TRBV4-2, the J gene TRBJ2-1; 9 bases are a match to TRBD2. Trimming at V came to 0 bases and at J to 6 bases, leaving 9 bases not matched to a gene. Germline CDR1 reads LGHNA; CDR2 reads YNFKEQ. This CDR3 contains 17 residues. The CDR3 here is CASSQDMRLAVGNEQFF. The CDR3 nucleotides read TGTGCCAGCAGCCAAGATATGAGACTAGCGGTGGGCAATGAGCAGTTCTTC.

The rearrangement uses TRBV6-5 and TRBJ2-6, with D uncertain. Germline V gene sequence: CDR1 MNHEY, CDR2 SVGAGI. The CDR3 totals 15 residues. The V and J ends lost 5 bases and 0 bases respectively, with 8 bases between them. CDR3 region: CASSRVISGANVLTF. The CDR3 DNA reads as TGTGCCAGCAGTCGGGTCATCTCTGGGGCCAACGTCCTGACTTTC.

This chain uses TRBV9 with TRBJ2-1; 7 bases align to TRBD2. The CDR3 extends over 15 amino acids. The germline CDR1 and CDR2 sequences are SGDLS and YYNGEE. V was pared by 2 bases and J by 4 bases, with 6 bases of the junction left unmatched. CDR3 region: CASSVGGGVYNEQFF. CDR3 nucleotides: TGTGCCAGCAGCGTCGGTGGGGGGGTTTACAATGAGCAGTTCTTC.

J is TRBJ2-5 and V is TRBV5-4; D perhaps matches TRBD2 (5 bases). Between the trimmed V and J ends, which lost 0 bases and 1 base, there was a span of 7 bases. Germline CDR1 is SGHNT and CDR2 is YYREEE (reference sequence). This CDR3 is 14 amino acids long. CDR3 sequence (DNA): TGTGCCAGCAGCTTGGACGGGGTCCAAGAGACCCAGTACTTC. It translates to CASSLDGVQETQYF.

This sequence joins TRBV29-1 and TRBJ1-2; D uncertain. The germline V and J ends were trimmed by 6 bases and 8 bases, with 16 bases remaining between them. Germline CDR1 SQVTM, CDR2 ANQGSEA. CDR3 size: 12 residues. The CDR3 here is CSVLTPEWGYTF. The CDR3 DNA reads as TGCAGCGTACTAACTCCGGAGTGGGGCTACACCTTC.

This clone has a handful of counts. This chain joins TRBV6-1 and TRBJ2-7, with D possibly TRBD1 on 6 matching bases. Trimming removed 7 bases at V and 4 bases at J, with 17 bases between. Germline V gives CDR1 MNHNS, CDR2 SASEGT. CDR3 length: 14 residues. The CDR3 loop reads CASIATGRVYEQYF. The DNA for the CDR3 is TGTGCCAGCATCGCCACAGGGCGGGTTTACGAGCAGTACTTC.

V is TRBV6-1 and J is TRBJ2-5; the match to TRBD2 covers 9 bases. CDR1 and CDR2 from the germline V gene are MNHNS and SASEGT. J lost 1 base, V lost 2 bases, and 5 bases had no gene match. This CDR3 is 16 amino acids long. CDR3 sequence reads: CASSEYGGGVQETQYF. CDR3 sequence (DNA): TGTGCCAGCAGTGAATATGGCGGGGGGGTCCAAGAGACCCAGTACTTC.